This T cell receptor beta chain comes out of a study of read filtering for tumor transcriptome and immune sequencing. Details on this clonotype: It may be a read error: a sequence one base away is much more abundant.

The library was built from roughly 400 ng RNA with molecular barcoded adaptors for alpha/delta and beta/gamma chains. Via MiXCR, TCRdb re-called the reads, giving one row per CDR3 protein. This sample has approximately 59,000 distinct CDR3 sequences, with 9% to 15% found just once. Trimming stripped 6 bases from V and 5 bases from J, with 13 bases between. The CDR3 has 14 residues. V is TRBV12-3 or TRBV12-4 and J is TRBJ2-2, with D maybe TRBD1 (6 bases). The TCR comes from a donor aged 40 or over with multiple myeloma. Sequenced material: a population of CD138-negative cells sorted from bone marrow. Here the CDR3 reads CASRAGARTGELFF. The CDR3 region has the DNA TGTGCCAGCAGGGCAGGGGCGCGAACCGGGGAGCTGTTTTTT.